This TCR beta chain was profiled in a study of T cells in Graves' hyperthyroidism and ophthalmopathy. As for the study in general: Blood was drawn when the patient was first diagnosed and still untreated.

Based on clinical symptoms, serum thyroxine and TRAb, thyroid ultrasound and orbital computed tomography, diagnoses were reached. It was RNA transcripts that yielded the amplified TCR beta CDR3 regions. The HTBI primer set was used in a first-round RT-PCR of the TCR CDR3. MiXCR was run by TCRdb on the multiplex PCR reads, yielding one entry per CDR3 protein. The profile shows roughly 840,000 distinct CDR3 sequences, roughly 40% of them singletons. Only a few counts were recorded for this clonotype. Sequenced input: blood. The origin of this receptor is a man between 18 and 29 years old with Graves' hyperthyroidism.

The CDR3 spells CASSYVLGGRAAFGEQYF. The CDR3 DNA reads TGTGCCAGCAGTTATGTTCTCGGTGGGCGGGCGGCCTTTGGTGAGCAGTACTTC. The V and J genes are TRBV6-5 and TRBJ2-7, with D maybe TRBD2 (5 bases). Germline V gene sequence: CDR1 MNHEY, CDR2 SVGAGI. This CDR3 has 18 amino acids. V was pared by 3 bases and J by 7 bases, with 28 bases between.